These 19 T cell receptor beta chains were sequenced from one sample in a study of CD8+ T cells in alopecia areata. The authors extracted RNA and reverse transcribed it into cDNA as the sequencing template. Profiled with immunoSEQ multiplex PCR; TCRdb holds only in-frame clones, not every one. The sample has 95,000 to 120,000 clones, under 60% seen once. What was sequenced was NKG2D-low CD8+ T cells sorted from blood. The receptors shown here come from a human donor with alopecia areata.

The chain couples TRBV29-1 to TRBJ1-2; no clear D gene. Germline V gene data show CDR1 as SQVTM and CDR2 as ANQGSEA. Trimming shortened V by 3 bases and J by 1 base, and 3 bases separated the two germline ends. The CDR3 has 11 residues. The CDR3 region is CSVDLNYGYTF. The CDR3 coding sequence is TGCAGCGTTGACCTTAACTATGGCTACACCTTC.

The V gene is TRBV27, the J gene TRBJ2-7; 7 nucleotides match TRBD2. The junction had 14 bases not matched to a gene; V was cut back by 5 bases and J by 7 bases. The CDR3 has 15 amino acids. CDR1 and CDR2 (germline): MNHEY, SMNVEV (reference sequence). The CDR3 protein is CASSLAPGGPVEQYF. The CDR3, as DNA: TGTGCCAGCAGTCTAGCTCCGGGAGGCCCCGTAGAGCAGTACTTC.

The CDR3 reads CASSEGNQPQHF. The DNA of the CDR3 is TGTGCCAGCAGCGAGGGCAATCAGCCCCAGCATTTT. The genes are TRBV9 and TRBJ1-5; the D is unclear. Germline lookup yields CDR1 SGDLS and CDR2 YYNGEE. V lost 3 bases and J lost 2, with 3 bases in between. The CDR3 extends over 12 amino acids. The full variable domain, in which reference TRBV9 and TRBJ1-5 provide the parts outside the CDR3, is DSGVTQTPKHLITATGQRVTLRCSPRSGDLSVYWYQQSLDQGLQFLIQYYNGEERAKGNILERFSAQQFPDLHSELNLSSLELGDSALYFCASSEGNQPQHFGDGTRLSIL.

V is TRBV28 and J is TRBJ2-3, with unresolved D. CDR1 and CDR2 from the germline V gene are MDHEN and SYDVKM. The CDR3 is 17 residues long. V lost 4 bases and J lost 2, with 19 bases in between. The CDR3 spells CASSYKRGQRNTDTQYF. The CDR3 nucleotides are TGTGCCAGCAGTTATAAAAGAGGTCAAAGGAACACAGATACGCAGTATTTT.

A few counts support this clone. J is TRBJ1-1 and V is TRBV29-1; D unclear. The CDR3 is 11 residues long. In germline, CDR1 is SQVTM, CDR2 ANQGSEA. V was clipped by 6 bases and J by 0 bases, with 5 bases between them. In DNA form, the CDR3 reads TGCAGCGTCGCGGTGAACACTGAAGCTTTCTTT. The encoded protein is CSVAVNTEAFF. Drawing the rest from reference TRBV29-1 and TRBJ1-1, the complete variable domain is SAVISQKPSRDICQRGTSLTIQCQVDSQVTMMFWYRQQPGQSLTLIATANQGSEATYESGFVIDKFPISRPNLTFSTLTVSNMSPEDSSIYLCSVAVNTEAFFGQGTRLTVV.

This clone has a handful of counts. The rearrangement links TRBV5-6 to TRBJ2-7, with TRBD2 matching 11 bases. The germline CDR1 and CDR2 sequences are SGHDT and YYEEEE. The CDR3 totals 14 residues. V lost 4 bases, J lost 3 bases, and 3 bases stayed unmatched. CDR3 sequence reads: CASSRGLADYEQYF. The DNA of the CDR3 is TGTGCCAGCAGCAGGGGACTAGCGGACTACGAGCAGTACTTC.

The rearrangement uses TRBV27 and TRBJ1-1; no reliable D call. The germline V gene encodes CDR1 MNHEY and CDR2 SMNVEV (reference sequence). CDR3 size: 12 residues. Trimming removed 3 bases at V and 8 bases at J, with 10 bases between. The CDR3 region is CASSLGIGEAFF. CDR3 DNA sequence: TGTGCCAGCAGTTTGGGGATAGGGGAAGCTTTCTTT.

This clone has only a few counts. CDR3 protein: CASSRSEAGANVLTF. Written as DNA, the CDR3 is TGTGCCAGCAGCCGCTCTGAGGCTGGGGCCAACGTCCTGACTTTC. The rearrangement links TRBV7-8 to TRBJ2-6, with D hard to call. The V and J ends lost 5 bases and 2 bases respectively, with 10 bases between them. In germline, CDR1 is SGHVS, CDR2 FQNEAQ. The CDR3 is 15 amino acids.

This clone turned up a few times. V is TRBV19 and J is TRBJ2-2; the D is unclear. V was trimmed by 5 bases and J by 5 bases, leaving 6 bases between them. In germline, CDR1 is LNHDA, CDR2 SQIVND (reference sequence). This CDR3 region has 12 residues. The DNA of the CDR3 is TGTGCCAGTAGTGTGGGGACCGGGGAGCTGTTTTTT. This translates into CASSVGTGELFF.

The chain carries TRBV19 and TRBJ2-7; D is perhaps TRBD2 (5 bases). CDR3 length: 15 amino acids. Per germline, CDR1 LNHDA and CDR2 SQIVND (reference sequence). V lost 3 bases to trimming and J lost 7 bases, with 19 bases between them. CDR3 loop: CASSMRLQASREQYF. In DNA form, the CDR3 reads TGTGCCAGTAGTATGAGACTACAAGCCTCAAGGGAGCAGTACTTC.

Only a few counts were recorded for this clone. The chain links TRBV29-1 to TRBJ2-3; tentatively, D is TRBD1 (6 bases). Germline V gives CDR1 SQVTM, CDR2 ANQGSEA. This CDR3 is 14 amino acids long. V lost 7 bases and J lost 3, with 17 bases in between. The CDR3 sequence is CSADLRGLTDTQYF. In DNA form, the CDR3 reads TGCAGCGCCGACCTTAGGGGGTTAACAGATACGCAGTATTTT.

The rearrangement joins TRBV27 to TRBJ2-1, with D tentatively TRBD2 (5 bases). The germline V gene has CDR1 MNHEY and CDR2 SMNVEV (reference sequence). V was trimmed by 7 bases and J by 10 bases, leaving 14 bases between them. This CDR3 region has 12 residues. DNA for the CDR3: TGTGCCAGCAACTCTGGAGGTAGAGAGCAGTTCTTC. This gives the protein CASNSGGREQFF.

This clone was picked up one time. The V gene is TRBV5-4, the J gene TRBJ2-3; perhaps TRBD2 as D (5 bases). Trimming left V 10 bases short and J 2 bases short, with 17 bases between. The length of the CDR3 is 14 residues. Germline CDR1 SGHNT, CDR2 YYREEE (reference sequence). CDR3 loop: CAQRDLENTDTQYF. Here the CDR3 DNA reads TGTGCCCAGAGGGATCTCGAGAACACAGATACGCAGTATTTT.

The J gene is TRBJ2-7, the V gene TRBV27, with D tentatively TRBD2 (5 bases). Trimming took off 5 bases at V and 5 bases at J, with 16 bases between the two ends. This CDR3 is built from 14 residues. Germline V gene data show CDR1 as MNHEY and CDR2 as SMNVEV (reference sequence). The CDR3: CASSRAERANEQYF. DNA for the CDR3: TGTGCCAGCAGTCGGGCTGAGAGGGCCAACGAGCAGTACTTC.

This clone has more than one count but fewer than ten. The V call is TRBV28, the J call TRBJ2-1, with 7 positions matching TRBD1. This CDR3 comprises 17 residues. The V gene's germline CDR1 is MDHEN and CDR2 SYDVKM. With 3 bases clipped from V and 5 bases from J, the junction kept 13 bases outside the gene matches. The CDR3 DNA reads TGTGCCAGCAGTTTGGATGCCAGAGGGACAGAGGACAATGAGCAGTTCTTC. Amino acids: CASSLDARGTEDNEQFF.

V usage is TRBV27 and J usage is TRBJ2-3; weak D call: TRBD2 (5 bases). The CDR3 totals 15 residues. CDR1 is MNHEY, CDR2 SMNVEV, per germline (reference sequence). V was shortened by 8 bases and J by 2 bases, with 17 bases between the two germline ends. For the CDR3, the DNA is TGTGCCAGCGCTTCGGCTGGAGGTCCCACAGATACGCAGTATTTT. This encodes CASASAGGPTDTQYF.

V usage is TRBV14 and J usage is TRBJ2-7; TRBD1 matches at 8 bases. Germline trimming cut 3 bases from V and 4 bases from J; bases unmatched to any gene: 14. CDR1 and CDR2 from the germline V gene are SGHDN and FVKESK. CDR3 length: 17 amino acids. CDR3 residues: CASSHPPEWTGSYEQYF. The CDR3 bases are TGTGCCAGCAGCCACCCACCCGAATGGACAGGGTCGTACGAGCAGTACTTC.

V and J are TRBV7-9 and TRBJ2-1, with no clear D. CDR1 is SEHNR, CDR2 FQNEAQ, per germline (reference sequence). V was pared by 3 bases and J by 9 bases, with 6 bases between. The CDR3 covers 11 residues. Here the CDR3 reads CASSFGSEQFF. The CDR3 nucleotides are TGTGCCAGCAGCTTCGGAAGTGAGCAGTTCTTC.

This rearrangement joins TRBV6-1 to TRBJ2-1, with unresolved D. The V end lost 5 bases, the J end lost 4 bases, and 12 bases lay between the germline ends. CDR3 length equals 14 residues. Germline V lookup: CDR1 MNHNS, CDR2 SASEGT. The CDR3 here is CASSPFGGYNEQFF. Here the CDR3 DNA reads TGTGCCAGCAGTCCCTTCGGCGGATACAATGAGCAGTTCTTC.